What follows are 26 T cell receptor beta chains derived from one specimen sequenced in a study of shared clonotypes between healthy human individuals. Profiled with immunoSEQ multiplex PCR; TCRdb holds only in-frame clones, not every one. Here the sample spans 1,400,000 or so clones, approximately 98.5% being singletons. Sequences were obtained from naive CD4+ T cells sorted from blood. Subset described: CD45RA+ positively selected. Receptors originate from a man aged 30 to 39 in good health.

V gene TRBV7-9 combines with J gene TRBJ2-3; D unresolved. CDR3 length equals 13 residues. Trimming cost V 10 bases and J 2 bases, with 13 bases left between them. CDR1 is SEHNR and CDR2 is FQNEAQ in the germline V gene (reference sequence). CDR3 nucleotides: TGTGCCACCTGGAGCCTATTCACAGATACGCAGTATTTT. Translating gives CATWSLFTDTQYF.

On this clone: This sample also contains other DNA sequences that code for the same CDR3. This rearrangement joins TRBV28 to TRBJ2-4; tentatively, D is TRBD2 (6 bases). The CDR3 is 15 amino acids. Germline-derived CDR1 and CDR2 are MDHEN and SYDVKM. With 2 bases removed from V and 0 bases from J, the gap between germline ends came to 8 bases. This CDR3 reads CASSLGGLAKNIQYF. In nucleotides, the CDR3 is TGTGCCAGCAGTTTAGGGGGGTTAGCCAAAAACATTCAGTACTTC.

The CDR3 DNA follows: TGTGCCACCGGGACTAGCGGGAGCTATGAGCAGTTCTTC. It translates to CATGTSGSYEQFF. This chain connects TRBV10-3 to TRBJ2-1, with 14 bases lining up with TRBD2. CDR1 is ENHRY and CDR2 is SYGVKD in the germline V gene. V dropped 10 bases and J dropped 8; count of bases not matched to a gene: 4. The CDR3 runs 13 residues.

The chain links TRBV5-6 to TRBJ1-1; weak D call: TRBD1 (5 bases). Germline V gene data show CDR1 as SGHDT and CDR2 as YYEEEE. The CDR3 covers 15 residues. The germline V and J ends were trimmed by 2 bases and 4 bases, with 15 bases remaining between them. CDR3 sequence reads: CASSLVGPPGTEAFF. DNA for the CDR3: TGTGCCAGCAGCTTAGTGGGACCGCCGGGCACTGAAGCTTTCTTT.

A note on this clone: The same CDR3 also results from other DNA sequences found in this sample. CDR3 sequence reads: CASSLDRDNQPQHF. DNA of the CDR3: TGCGCCAGCAGCTTGGACAGGGACAATCAGCCCCAGCATTTT. The rearrangement links TRBV5-1 to TRBJ1-5; a possible D gene is TRBD1 (6 bases). The CDR3 sequence is 14 residues long. V was pared by 0 bases and J by 3 bases, with 7 bases between. Germline lookup yields CDR1 SGHRS and CDR2 YFSETQ.

This chain joins TRBV9 and TRBJ2-1, with 11 bases lining up with TRBD2. Trimming took 0 bases from V and 4 from J; bases not matched to a gene: 6. The CDR3 is 17 residues long. The germline CDR1 and CDR2 sequences are SGDLS and YYNGEE. The CDR3 nucleotides are TGTGCCAGCAGCGTAGGGCTGGGACTAGCGGAGTACAATGAGCAGTTCTTC. Translating it yields CASSVGLGLAEYNEQFF.

V and J are TRBV10-1 and TRBJ2-3, with 10 bases matching TRBD2. The CDR3 extends over 16 amino acids. CDR1 and CDR2 (germline): WNHNN, SYGVQD (reference sequence). With 4 bases clipped from V and 0 bases from J, the junction kept 4 bases outside the gene matches. CDR3 nucleotide sequence: TGCGCCAGCAGTGCCTGGACTAGCGGTAGCACAGATACGCAGTATTTT. Translation gives CASSAWTSGSTDTQYF.

This sequence joins TRBV29-1 and TRBJ1-5; perhaps TRBD1 as D (5 bases). Looked up from germline, CDR1 is SQVTM and CDR2 is ANQGSEA. V lost 8 bases to trimming and J lost 0 bases, with 14 bases between them. CDR3 length: 14 residues. CDR3 loop: CSTSSGASNQPQHF. In nucleotides, the CDR3 is TGCAGCACCTCGTCCGGGGCTAGCAATCAGCCCCAGCATTTT.

The V gene is TRBV14, the J gene TRBJ1-1; no definite D call. CDR1 and CDR2 from the germline V gene are SGHDN and FVKESK. With 0 bases removed from V and 11 bases from J, the gap between germline ends came to 16 bases. The CDR3 length is 14 residues. In DNA, the CDR3 is TGTGCCAGCAGCCAAGATCTTCTGCAAGGCGAGGCTTTCTTT. It specifies CASSQDLLQGEAFF.

The gene calls are TRBV18 and TRBJ1-5, with D possibly being TRBD1 (6 bases). The V and J ends lost 2 bases and 2 bases respectively, with 16 bases between them. The CDR3 length is 17 residues. In germline, CDR1 is KGHSH, CDR2 LQKENI. CDR3 protein: CASSPIGGGRGNQPQHF. The DNA of the CDR3 is TGTGCCAGCTCACCAATCGGAGGGGGTCGGGGCAATCAGCCCCAGCATTTT.

The chain carries TRBV14 and TRBJ2-1; D gene uncertain. Germline loops: CDR1 SGHDN, CDR2 FVKESK. CDR3 length: 15 amino acids. V was cut by 4 bases and J by 0 bases, with 10 bases left in between. In DNA form, the CDR3 reads TGTGCCAGCAGCCTCGGACGCATCTCCTACAATGAGCAGTTCTTC. Translating it yields CASSLGRISYNEQFF.

The CDR3 bases are TGTGCCAGCAGCCCCCGGGGGACACTGAACACTGAAGCTTTCTTT. Residues: CASSPRGTLNTEAFF. This rearrangement joins TRBV7-2 to TRBJ1-1; tentative D call: TRBD1 (6 bases). The CDR3 is made up of 15 amino acids. The V end was cut by 5 bases, the J end by 0 bases, with 13 bases between. Per germline, CDR1 SGHTA and CDR2 FQGNSA.

The V gene is TRBV6-5, the J gene TRBJ1-2, with 7 bases lining up with TRBD1. Germline V gene sequence: CDR1 MNHEY, CDR2 SVGAGI. CDR3 size: 12 residues. V lost 6 bases and J lost 3; bases outside the gene matches: 1. The chain's CDR3 is CASRDRDYGYTF. CDR3 DNA sequence: TGTGCCAGCAGAGACAGGGACTATGGCTACACCTTC.

The CDR3 loop is CASSQWGTGKDQPQHF. For the CDR3, the DNA is TGTGCCAGCAGCCAATGGGGGACAGGGAAAGATCAGCCCCAGCATTTT. The J gene is TRBJ1-5, the V gene TRBV27; 9 nucleotides agree with TRBD1. J lost 5 bases, V lost 6 bases, and 11 bases had no gene match. Germline-derived CDR1 and CDR2 are MNHEY and SMNVEV (reference sequence). The CDR3 is 16 amino acids.

Only one count was recorded for this clone. The V call is TRBV19, the J call TRBJ2-2, with 9 nucleotides matching TRBD2. V was pared by 1 base and J by 6 bases, with 3 bases of the junction left unmatched. Per germline, CDR1 LNHDA and CDR2 SQIVND (reference sequence). The length of the CDR3 is 15 residues. The CDR3 nucleotides are TGTGCCAGTAGTATAGGTAGCGGGAGAGCCGGGGAGCTGTTTTTT. Its translation: CASSIGSGRAGELFF.

This chain links TRBV5-1 with TRBJ2-3, with TRBD1 matching 7 bases. The CDR3 is made up of 16 amino acids. V dropped 1 base and J dropped 0; count of bases not matched to a gene: 5. Germline CDR1 SGHRS, CDR2 YFSETQ. CDR3 residues: CASSLPSTGSTDTQYF. In DNA form, the CDR3 reads TGCGCCAGCAGCTTGCCGTCGACAGGGAGCACAGATACGCAGTATTTT.

This chain uses TRBV28 with TRBJ1-4; a weak D match, TRBD1 (6 bases). Germline-derived CDR1 and CDR2 are MDHEN and SYDVKM. This CDR3 contains 14 residues. V was pared by 6 bases and J by 8 bases, with 16 bases between. This CDR3 reads CASRGARSSEKLFF. The CDR3, as DNA: TGTGCCAGCAGGGGGGCTAGGAGTTCGGAAAAACTGTTTTTT. The whole variable domain, filled in from reference TRBV28 and TRBJ1-4, reads DVKVTQSSRYLVKRTGEKVFLECVQDMDHENMFWYRQDPGLGLRLIYFSYDVKMKEKGDIPEGYSVSREKKERFSLILESASTNQTSMYLCASRGARSSEKLFFGSGTQLSVL.

This chain uses TRBV29-1 with TRBJ1-1; a weak D match, TRBD1 (5 bases). Looked up from germline, CDR1 is SQVTM and CDR2 is ANQGSEA. This CDR3 is built from 12 residues. The germline V and J ends were trimmed by 7 bases and 6 bases, with 15 bases remaining between them. CDR3 in DNA: TGCAGCGCCCACACCTGGGGCGCTGAAGCTTTCTTT. It is translated as CSAHTWGAEAFF.

The rearrangement links TRBV7-9 to TRBJ2-2; D gene unclear. Germline loops: CDR1 SEHNR, CDR2 FQNEAQ (reference sequence). Trimming cost V 3 bases and J 5 bases, with 16 bases left between them. The CDR3 contains 16 residues. The CDR3: CASSFASGWGTGELFF. The CDR3, as DNA: TGTGCCAGCAGCTTCGCATCCGGCTGGGGTACCGGGGAGCTGTTTTTT.

J is TRBJ1-5 and V is TRBV5-5, with D possibly being TRBD1 (5 bases). The CDR3 is 16 amino acids. Germline CDR1 is SGHKS and CDR2 is YYEKEE (reference sequence). The ends were cut back, 0 bases at V and 3 bases at J, with 13 bases in the middle. This CDR3 is CASSLVLGVSNQPQHF. CDR3 in DNA: TGTGCCAGCAGCTTGGTATTAGGGGTTTCCAATCAGCCCCAGCATTTT.

This chain connects TRBV19 to TRBJ1-5; TRBD1 agrees at 9 bases. The V gene end was trimmed by 7 bases and the J gene end by 7 bases; junction bases not matched to a gene: 14. Germline CDR1 reads LNHDA; CDR2 reads SQIVND (reference sequence). This CDR3 region has 16 residues. The CDR3 DNA reads TGTGCCAGTAAAATAACTCAAACAGGGGGCGGGCAGCCCCAGCATTTT. Protein sequence: CASKITQTGGGQPQHF.

The V and J genes are TRBV7-9 and TRBJ2-1, with D possibly being TRBD2 (5 bases). Germline CDR1 and CDR2: SEHNR and FQNEAQ (reference sequence). The CDR3 extends over 12 amino acids. V lost 8 bases and J 8 bases, leaving 13 bases between the germline ends. In nucleotides, the CDR3 is TGTGCCAGCTCCCGAGGGCTTGATGAGCAGTTCTTC. This translates into CASSRGLDEQFF.

The chain recombines TRBV15 with TRBJ1-1; 7 bases align to TRBD1. Germline CDR1 and CDR2: LNHNV and YYDKDF (reference sequence). This CDR3 is built from 13 residues. Trimming took 1 base from V and 10 from J; bases not matched to a gene: 6. CDR3 residues: CATSRGRQGTAFF. The CDR3 nucleotides read TGTGCCACCAGCAGAGGGAGACAGGGTACAGCTTTCTTT. Combining the CDR3 with reference TRBV15 and TRBJ1-1 gives the whole variable domain DAMVIQNPRYQVTQFGKPVTLSCSQTLNHNVMYWYQQKSSQAPKLLFHYYDKDFNNEADTPDNFQSRRPNTSFCFLDIRSPGLGDTAMYLCATSRGRQGTAFFGQGTRLTVV.

The J gene is TRBJ1-2, the V gene TRBV29-1; D gene unclear. V gave up 3 bases and J gave up 7 bases, with 3 bases separating them. This CDR3 has 9 residues. Germline V lookup: CDR1 SQVTM, CDR2 ANQGSEA. The CDR3 is CSVDSGYTF. CDR3 coding DNA: TGCAGCGTTGATTCTGGCTACACCTTC.

The chain employs TRBV19 and TRBJ2-2; no clear D. Per the germline V gene, CDR1 is LNHDA and CDR2 is SQIVND (reference sequence). V lost 2 bases to trimming and J lost 7 bases, with 5 bases between them. CDR3 length equals 12 residues. In DNA, the CDR3 is TGTGCCAGTAGTATATTTGACGGGGAGCTGTTTTTT. This translates into CASSIFDGELFF.

This chain uses TRBV19 with TRBJ2-3; tentatively, D is TRBD2 (6 bases). Germline-derived CDR1 and CDR2 are LNHDA and SQIVND (reference sequence). The germline V and J ends were trimmed by 8 bases and 5 bases, with 11 bases remaining between them. The CDR3 contains 12 residues. The CDR3 region has the DNA TGTGCCAGTCGGGAGTGGGGAGATACGCAGTATTTT. The encoded protein is CASREWGDTQYF.